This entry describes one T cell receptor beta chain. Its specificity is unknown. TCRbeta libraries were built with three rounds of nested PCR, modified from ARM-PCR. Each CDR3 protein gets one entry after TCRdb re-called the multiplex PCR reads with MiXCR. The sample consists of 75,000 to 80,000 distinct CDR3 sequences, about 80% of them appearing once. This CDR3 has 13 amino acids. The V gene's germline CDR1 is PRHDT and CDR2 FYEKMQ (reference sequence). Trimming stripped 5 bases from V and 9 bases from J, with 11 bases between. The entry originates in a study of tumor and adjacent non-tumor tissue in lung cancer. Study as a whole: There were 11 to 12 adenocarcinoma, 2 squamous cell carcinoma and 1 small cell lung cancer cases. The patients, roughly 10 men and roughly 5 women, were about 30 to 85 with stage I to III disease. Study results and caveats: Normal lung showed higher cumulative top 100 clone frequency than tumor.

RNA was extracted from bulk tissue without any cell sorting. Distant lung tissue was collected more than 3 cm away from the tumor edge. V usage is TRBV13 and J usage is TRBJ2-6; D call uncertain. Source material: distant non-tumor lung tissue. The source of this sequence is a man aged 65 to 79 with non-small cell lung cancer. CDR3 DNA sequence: TGTGCCAGCAGCATAGAAATCAGCAACGTCCTGACTTTC. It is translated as CASSIEISNVLTF. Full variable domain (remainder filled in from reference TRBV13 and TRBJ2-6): AAGVIQSPRHLIKEKRETATLKCYPIPRHDTVYWYQQGPGQDPQFLISFYEKMQSDKGSIPDRFSAQQFSDYHSELNMSSLELGDSALYFCASSIEISNVLTFGAGSRLTVL.